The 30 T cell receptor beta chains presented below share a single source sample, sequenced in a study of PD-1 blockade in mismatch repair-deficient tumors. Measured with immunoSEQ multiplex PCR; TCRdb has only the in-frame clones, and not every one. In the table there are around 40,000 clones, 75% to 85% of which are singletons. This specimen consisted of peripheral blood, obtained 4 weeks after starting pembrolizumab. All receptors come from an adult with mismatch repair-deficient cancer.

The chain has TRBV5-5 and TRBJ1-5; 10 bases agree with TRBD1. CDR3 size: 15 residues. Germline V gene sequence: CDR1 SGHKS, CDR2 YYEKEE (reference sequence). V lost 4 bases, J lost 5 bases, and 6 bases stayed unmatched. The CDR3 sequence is CASSRTGGGDQPQHF. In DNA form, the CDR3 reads TGTGCCAGCAGCAGGACAGGGGGAGGAGATCAGCCCCAGCATTTT.

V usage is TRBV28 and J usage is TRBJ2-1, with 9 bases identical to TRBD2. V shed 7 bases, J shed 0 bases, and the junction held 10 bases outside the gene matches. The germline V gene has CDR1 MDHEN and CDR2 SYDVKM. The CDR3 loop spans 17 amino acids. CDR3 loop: CASITPPSGISYNEQFF. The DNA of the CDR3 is TGTGCCAGCATCACCCCACCTAGCGGGATCTCCTACAATGAGCAGTTCTTC.

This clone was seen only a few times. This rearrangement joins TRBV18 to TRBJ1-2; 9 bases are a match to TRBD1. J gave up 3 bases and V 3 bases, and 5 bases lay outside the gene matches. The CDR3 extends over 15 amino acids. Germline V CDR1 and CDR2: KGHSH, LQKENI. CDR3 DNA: TGTGCCAGCTCACCGGGACAGGGCTTATACTATGGCTACACCTTC. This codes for CASSPGQGLYYGYTF.

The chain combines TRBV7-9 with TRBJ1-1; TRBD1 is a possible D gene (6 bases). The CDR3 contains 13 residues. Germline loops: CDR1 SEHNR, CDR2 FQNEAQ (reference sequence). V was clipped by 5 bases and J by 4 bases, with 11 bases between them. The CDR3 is CASSEAGVTEAFF. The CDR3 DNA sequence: TGTGCCAGCAGCGAAGCAGGGGTCACTGAAGCTTTCTTT.

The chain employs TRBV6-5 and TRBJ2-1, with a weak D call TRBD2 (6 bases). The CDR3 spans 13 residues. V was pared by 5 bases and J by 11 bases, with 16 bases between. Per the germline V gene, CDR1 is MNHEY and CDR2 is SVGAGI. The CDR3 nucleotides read TGTGCCAGCAGTGACCGGGACTCCGGTAAGCAGTTCTTC. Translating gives CASSDRDSGKQFF.

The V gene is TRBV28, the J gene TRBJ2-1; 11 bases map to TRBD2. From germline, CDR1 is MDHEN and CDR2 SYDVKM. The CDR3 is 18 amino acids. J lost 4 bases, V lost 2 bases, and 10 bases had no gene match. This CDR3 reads CASSLISSGRLFYNEQFF. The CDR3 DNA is TGTGCCAGCAGTTTAATTTCTAGCGGGAGGCTCTTTTACAATGAGCAGTTCTTC.

The CDR3 region is CASSSMDDGTQYF. CDR3 coding DNA: TGTGCCAGCAGCAGCATGGACGACGGTACGCAGTATTTT. The J gene is TRBJ2-3, the V gene TRBV5-6; D is undetermined. Germline V gene data show CDR1 as SGHDT and CDR2 as YYEEEE. The CDR3 length is 13 residues. The V and J ends lost 4 bases and 8 bases respectively, with 14 bases between them. The whole variable domain, remainder taken from reference TRBV5-6 and TRBJ2-3, is DAGVTQSPTHLIKTRGQQVTLRCSPKSGHDTVSWYQQALGQGPQFIFQYYEEEERQRGNFPDRFSGHQFPNYSSELNVNALLLGDSALYLCASSSMDDGTQYFGPGTRLTVL.

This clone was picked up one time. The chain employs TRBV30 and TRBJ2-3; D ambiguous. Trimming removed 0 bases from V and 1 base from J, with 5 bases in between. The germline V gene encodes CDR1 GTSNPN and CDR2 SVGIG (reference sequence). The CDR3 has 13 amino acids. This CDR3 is CAWSVLGTDTQYF. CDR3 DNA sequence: TGTGCCTGGAGTGTATTGGGCACAGATACGCAGTATTTT.

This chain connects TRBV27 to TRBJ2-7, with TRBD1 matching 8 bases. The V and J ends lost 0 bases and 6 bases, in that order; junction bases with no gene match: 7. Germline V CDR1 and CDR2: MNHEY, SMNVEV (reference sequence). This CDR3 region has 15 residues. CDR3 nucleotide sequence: TGTGCCAGCAGTTTATCGAAAGGACAGGGATCCGAGCAGTACTTC. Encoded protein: CASSLSKGQGSEQYF.

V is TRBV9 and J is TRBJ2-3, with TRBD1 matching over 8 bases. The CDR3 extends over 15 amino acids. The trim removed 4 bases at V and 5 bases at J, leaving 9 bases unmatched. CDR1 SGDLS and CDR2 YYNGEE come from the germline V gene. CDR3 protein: CASSPFQGAGDTQYF. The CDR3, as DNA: TGTGCCAGCAGCCCGTTTCAGGGGGCGGGAGATACGCAGTATTTT. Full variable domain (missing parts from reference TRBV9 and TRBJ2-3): DSGVTQTPKHLITATGQRVTLRCSPRSGDLSVYWYQQSLDQGLQFLIQYYNGEERAKGNILERFSAQQFPDLHSELNLSSLELGDSALYFCASSPFQGAGDTQYFGPGTRLTVL.

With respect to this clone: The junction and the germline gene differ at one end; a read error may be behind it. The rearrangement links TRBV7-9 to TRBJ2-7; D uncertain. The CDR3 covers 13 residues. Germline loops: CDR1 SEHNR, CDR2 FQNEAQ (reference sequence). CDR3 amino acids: CASSLELPGPTQF. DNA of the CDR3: TGTGCCAGCAGCCTCGAACTACCGGGTCCGACTCAATTC.

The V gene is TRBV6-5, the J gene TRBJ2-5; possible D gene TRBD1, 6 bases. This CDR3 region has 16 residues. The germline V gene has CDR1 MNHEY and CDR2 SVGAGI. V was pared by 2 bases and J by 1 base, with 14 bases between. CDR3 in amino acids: CASSYDTRGFQETQYF. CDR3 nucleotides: TGTGCCAGCAGTTACGACACCAGGGGTTTCCAAGAGACCCAGTACTTC.

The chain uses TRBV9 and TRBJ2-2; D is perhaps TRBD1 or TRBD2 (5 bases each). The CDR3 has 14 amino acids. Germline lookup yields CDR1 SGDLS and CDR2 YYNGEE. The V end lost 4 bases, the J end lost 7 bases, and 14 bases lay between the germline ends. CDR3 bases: TGTGCCAGCAGCCCAGGCGAGGGGTTCGGGGAGCTGTTTTTT. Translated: CASSPGEGFGELFF.

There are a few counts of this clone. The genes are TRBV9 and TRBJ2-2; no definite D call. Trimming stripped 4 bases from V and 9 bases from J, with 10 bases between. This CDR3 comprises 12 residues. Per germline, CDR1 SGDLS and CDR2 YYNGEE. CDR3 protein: CASSSQPRELFF. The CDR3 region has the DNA TGTGCCAGCAGCTCACAGCCTAGGGAGCTGTTTTTT.

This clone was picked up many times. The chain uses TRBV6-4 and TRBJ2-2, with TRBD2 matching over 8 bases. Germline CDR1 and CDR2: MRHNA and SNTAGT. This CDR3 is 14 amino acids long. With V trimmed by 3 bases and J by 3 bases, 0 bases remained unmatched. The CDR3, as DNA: TGTGCCAGCAGTGAAGCGGGAGACACCGGGGAGCTGTTTTTT. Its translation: CASSEAGDTGELFF.

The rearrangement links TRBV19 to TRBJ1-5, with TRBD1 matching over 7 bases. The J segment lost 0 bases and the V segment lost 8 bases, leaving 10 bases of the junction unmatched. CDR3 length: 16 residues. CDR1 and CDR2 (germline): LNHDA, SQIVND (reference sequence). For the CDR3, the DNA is TGTGCCAGTGGCCACGGGACAGCGTATAGCAATCAGCCCCAGCATTTT. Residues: CASGHGTAYSNQPQHF.

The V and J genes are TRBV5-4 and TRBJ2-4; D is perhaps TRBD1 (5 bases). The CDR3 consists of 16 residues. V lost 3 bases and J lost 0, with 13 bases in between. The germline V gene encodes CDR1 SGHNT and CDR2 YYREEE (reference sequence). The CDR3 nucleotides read TGTGCCAGCAGCTCTCAGGGTCTTAAAGCCAAAAACATTCAGTACTTC. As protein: CASSSQGLKAKNIQYF.

CDR3 sequence reads: CASSPPDRNYGYTF. The CDR3 DNA sequence: TGTGCCAGCAGCCCCCCCGACAGGAACTATGGCTACACCTTC. The V call is TRBV4-2, the J call TRBJ1-2, with D possibly being TRBD1 (6 bases). The CDR3 consists of 14 residues. Trimming stripped 4 bases from V and 2 bases from J, with 11 bases between. Germline CDR1 is LGHNA and CDR2 is YNFKEQ.

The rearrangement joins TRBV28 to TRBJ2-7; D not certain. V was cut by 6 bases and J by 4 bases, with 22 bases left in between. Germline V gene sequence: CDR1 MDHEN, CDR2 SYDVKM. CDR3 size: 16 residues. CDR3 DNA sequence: TGTGCCAGCAGCCCGACGTGGACGCCTCCTTTTTACGAGCAGTACTTC. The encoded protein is CASSPTWTPPFYEQYF.

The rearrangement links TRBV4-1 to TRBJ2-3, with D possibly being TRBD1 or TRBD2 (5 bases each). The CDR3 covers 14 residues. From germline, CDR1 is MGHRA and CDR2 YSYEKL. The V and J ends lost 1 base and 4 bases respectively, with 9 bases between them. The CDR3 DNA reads TGCGCCAGCAGCCAAGTTTGGGACCCAGATACGCAGTATTTT. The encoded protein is CASSQVWDPDTQYF.

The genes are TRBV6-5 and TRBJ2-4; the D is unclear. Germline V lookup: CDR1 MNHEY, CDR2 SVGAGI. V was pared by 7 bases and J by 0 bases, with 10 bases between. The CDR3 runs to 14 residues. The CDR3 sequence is CASTSRLAKNIQYF. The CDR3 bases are TGTGCCAGCACCTCAAGGCTAGCCAAAAACATTCAGTACTTC.

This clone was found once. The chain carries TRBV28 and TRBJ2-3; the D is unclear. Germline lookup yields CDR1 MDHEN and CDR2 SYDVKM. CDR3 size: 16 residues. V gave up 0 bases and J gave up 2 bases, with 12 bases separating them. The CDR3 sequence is CASSLWVLRHTDTQYF. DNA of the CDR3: TGTGCCAGCAGTTTATGGGTCTTGCGGCACACAGATACGCAGTATTTT. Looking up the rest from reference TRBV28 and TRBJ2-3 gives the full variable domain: DVKVTQSSRYLVKRTGEKVFLECVQDMDHENMFWYRQDPGLGLRLIYFSYDVKMKEKGDIPEGYSVSREKKERFSLILESASTNQTSMYLCASSLWVLRHTDTQYFGPGTRLTVL.

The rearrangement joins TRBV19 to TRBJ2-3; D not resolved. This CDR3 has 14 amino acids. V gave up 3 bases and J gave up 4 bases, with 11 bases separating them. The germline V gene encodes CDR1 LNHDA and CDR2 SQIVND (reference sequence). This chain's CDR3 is CASSIERLADTQYF. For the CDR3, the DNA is TGTGCCAGTAGTATCGAGAGGCTGGCAGATACGCAGTATTTT.

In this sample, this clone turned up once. The CDR3 region is CASSSRLAGTYEQYF. The DNA of the CDR3 is TGTGCCAGCAGCTCCCGACTAGCGGGTACCTACGAGCAGTACTTC. The chain links TRBV5-4 to TRBJ2-7; TRBD2 matches at 10 bases. The CDR3 spans 15 residues. CDR1 SGHNT and CDR2 YYREEE come from the germline V gene (reference sequence). The junction had 5 bases not matched to a gene; V was cut back by 3 bases and J by 2 bases.

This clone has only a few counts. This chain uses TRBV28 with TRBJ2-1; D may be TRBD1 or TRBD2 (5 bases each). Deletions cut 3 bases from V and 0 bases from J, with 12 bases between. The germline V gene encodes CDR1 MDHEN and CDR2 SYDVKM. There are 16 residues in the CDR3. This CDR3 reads CASSLWDPSSYNEQFF. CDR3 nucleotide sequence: TGTGCCAGCAGTTTGTGGGACCCCAGCTCCTACAATGAGCAGTTCTTC.

CDR3 DNA sequence: TGTGCCAGCAGTCGGGACAGCCAAGCTACGCAGTATTTT. Residues: CASSRDSQATQYF. The chain joins TRBV6-5 to TRBJ2-3; 7 bases agree with TRBD1. V shed 5 bases, J shed 8 bases, and the junction held 7 bases outside the gene matches. Per germline, CDR1 MNHEY and CDR2 SVGAGI. The CDR3 length is 13 residues.

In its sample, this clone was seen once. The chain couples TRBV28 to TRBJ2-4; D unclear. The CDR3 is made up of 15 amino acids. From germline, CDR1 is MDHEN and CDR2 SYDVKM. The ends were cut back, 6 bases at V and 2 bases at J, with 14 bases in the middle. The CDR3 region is CASSSRATPKNIQYF. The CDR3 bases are TGTGCCAGCAGCTCCCGGGCTACTCCCAAAAACATTCAGTACTTC.

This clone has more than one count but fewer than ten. CDR3 amino acids: CASRDRDRGVAGELFF. CDR3 coding DNA: TGTGCCAGCAGAGATCGGGACAGGGGGGTTGCCGGGGAGCTGTTTTTT. The chain is built from TRBV28 and TRBJ2-2; 11 nucleotides agree with TRBD1. CDR3 size: 16 residues. V dropped 6 bases and J dropped 6; count of bases not matched to a gene: 9. CDR1 and CDR2 (germline): MDHEN, SYDVKM. Combining the CDR3 with reference TRBV28 and TRBJ2-2 gives the whole variable domain DVKVTQSSRYLVKRTGEKVFLECVQDMDHENMFWYRQDPGLGLRLIYFSYDVKMKEKGDIPEGYSVSREKKERFSLILESASTNQTSMYLCASRDRDRGVAGELFFGEGSRLTVL.

Here the CDR3 reads CASRGLAAYEQYF. The CDR3 DNA is TGTGCCAGCAGGGGACTAGCGGCCTACGAGCAGTACTTC. J is TRBJ2-7 and V is TRBV6-4; 11 bases align to TRBD2. CDR3 size: 13 residues. Germline V CDR1 and CDR2: MRHNA, SNTAGT. V was clipped by 6 bases and J by 2 bases; unmatched bases: 0.

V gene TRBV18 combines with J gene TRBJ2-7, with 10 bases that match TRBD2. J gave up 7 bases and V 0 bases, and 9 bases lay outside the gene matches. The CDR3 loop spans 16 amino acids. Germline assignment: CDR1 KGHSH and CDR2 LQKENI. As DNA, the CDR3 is TGTGCCAGCTCACCACCGGGGGGACTAGCGCTGAGGGAGCAGTACTTC. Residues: CASSPPGGLALREQYF.